The TCR beta chain under discussion was sequenced for a study of T cells in Graves' hyperthyroidism and ophthalmopathy. This clonotype was counted between two and nine times. This CDR3 comprises 12 residues. Losses at the gene ends were 5 bases for V and 8 bases for J; bases not matched to a gene: 2. Germline-derived CDR1 and CDR2 are SEHNR and FQNEAQ (reference sequence). The source material, RNA transcripts, was used to amplify TCR beta CDR3 regions. The HTBI primer set drove a first-round RT-PCR of the TCR CDR3. One entry per CDR3 protein, called by TCRdb with MiXCR from the multiplex PCR reads. The table includes around 300,000 distinct CDR3 sequences, around 14% detected once.

This TCR was recovered from a woman in her twenties or thirties with Graves' hyperthyroidism. This chain links TRBV7-9 with TRBJ2-5, with 10 bases that match TRBD1. The sample was blood. The CDR3 reads CASSGQGGTQYF. CDR3 nucleotide sequence: TGTGCCAGCAGCGGACAGGGGGGCACCCAGTACTTC.